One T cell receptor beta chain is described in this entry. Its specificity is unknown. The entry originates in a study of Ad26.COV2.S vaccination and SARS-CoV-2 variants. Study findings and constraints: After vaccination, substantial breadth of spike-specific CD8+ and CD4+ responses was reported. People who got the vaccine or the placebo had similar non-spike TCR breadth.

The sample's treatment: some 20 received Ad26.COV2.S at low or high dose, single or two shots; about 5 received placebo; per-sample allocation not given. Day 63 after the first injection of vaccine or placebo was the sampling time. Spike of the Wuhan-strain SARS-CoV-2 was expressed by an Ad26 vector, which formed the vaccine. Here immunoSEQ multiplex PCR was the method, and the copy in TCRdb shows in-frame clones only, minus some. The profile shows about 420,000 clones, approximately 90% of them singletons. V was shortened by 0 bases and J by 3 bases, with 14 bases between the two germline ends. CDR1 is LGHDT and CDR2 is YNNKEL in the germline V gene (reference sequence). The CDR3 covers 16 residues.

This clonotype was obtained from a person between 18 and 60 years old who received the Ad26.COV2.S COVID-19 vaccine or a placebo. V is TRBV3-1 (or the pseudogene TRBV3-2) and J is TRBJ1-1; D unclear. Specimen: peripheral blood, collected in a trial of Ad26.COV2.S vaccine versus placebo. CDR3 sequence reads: CASSQEELGRDTEAFF. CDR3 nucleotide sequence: TGTGCCAGCAGCCAAGAGGAATTGGGGAGGGACACTGAAGCTTTCTTT.